Below are 8 T cell receptor beta chains sequenced from a single sample in a study of cytomegalovirus exposure and HLA in healthy donors. Clones were sequenced by immunoSEQ multiplex PCR, and TCRdb holds only the in-frame ones, with some missing. The profile covers about 64,000 clones, with roughly 96% appearing a single time and 5.8% taken by the ten largest. The material sequenced was PBMCs. These receptors were taken from a woman younger than 30 in good health and CMV-seropositive.

The rearrangement uses TRBV5-1 and TRBJ1-3; D possibly corresponds to TRBD1 (6 bases). CDR3 length: 16 amino acids. V lost 4 bases and J lost 0, with 14 bases in between. Germline lookup yields CDR1 SGHRS and CDR2 YFSETQ. CDR3 in amino acids: CASSTSGVSSGNTIYF. The CDR3 DNA reads as TGCGCCAGCAGCACCTCAGGGGTCAGCTCTGGAAACACCATATATTTT.

This rearrangement joins TRBV4-1 to TRBJ2-7; 9 bases agree with TRBD2. Germline CDR1 and CDR2: MGHRA and YSYEKL. The CDR3 runs 15 residues. V dropped 0 bases and J dropped 4; count of bases not matched to a gene: 4. CDR3 bases: TGCGCCAGCAGCCAAGAACAAGCGGGAGGATACGAGCAGTACTTC. Translation gives CASSQEQAGGYEQYF.

This clone has a handful of counts. The chain carries TRBV7-8 and TRBJ2-7; possibly TRBD1 for D (6 bases). The CDR3 length is 15 residues. With 4 bases removed from V and 2 bases from J, the gap between germline ends came to 15 bases. Looked up from germline, CDR1 is SGHVS and CDR2 is FQNEAQ. In DNA, the CDR3 is TGTGCCAGCAGCTCCCAACAGGGCCAGCCCTACGAGCAGTACTTC. Translated, it gives CASSSQQGQPYEQYF.

This clone has just one count. The gene calls are TRBV2 and TRBJ2-1; 10 nucleotides match TRBD2. The CDR3 runs to 20 residues. The V gene's germline CDR1 is SNHLY and CDR2 FYNNEI. The J segment lost 2 bases and the V segment lost 6 bases, leaving 19 bases of the junction unmatched. Written as DNA, the CDR3 is TGTGCCAGCAGACCCGTGATAGCGGGAGGTACACGTTCGGCCTACAATGAGCAGTTCTTC. It translates to CASRPVIAGGTRSAYNEQFF.

V is TRBV5-1 and J is TRBJ1-1, with D perhaps matching TRBD1 (6 bases). Germline V gene lookup returns CDR1 SGHRS and CDR2 YFSETQ. The germline V and J ends were trimmed by 4 bases and 1 base, with 14 bases remaining between them. This CDR3 is 15 amino acids long. The CDR3 DNA is TGCGCCAGCAGCCCCCGGGGGGGGGCGAACACTGAAGCTTTCTTT. It specifies CASSPRGGANTEAFF.

The chain combines TRBV28 with TRBJ2-1; 7 nucleotides align to TRBD2. The germline V gene encodes CDR1 MDHEN and CDR2 SYDVKM. V lost 4 bases, J lost 5 bases, and 14 bases stayed unmatched. The CDR3 is made up of 17 amino acids. CDR3 protein: CASSYTSARRHHNEQFF. CDR3 bases: TGTGCCAGCAGTTACACTAGCGCCCGCCGACATCACAATGAGCAGTTCTTC. The full variable domain, completed using reference TRBV28 and TRBJ2-1, is DVKVTQSSRYLVKRTGEKVFLECVQDMDHENMFWYRQDPGLGLRLIYFSYDVKMKEKGDIPEGYSVSREKKERFSLILESASTNQTSMYLCASSYTSARRHHNEQFFGPGTRLTVL.

The chain recombines TRBV7-8 with TRBJ1-1; D gene ambiguous. Germline V CDR1 and CDR2: SGHVS, FQNEAQ. Trimming pared 2 bases from V and 1 base from J, leaving 11 bases between. The CDR3 sequence is 15 residues long. The CDR3 bases are TGTGCCAGCAGCTTAAAACTGAGGAAGAACACTGAAGCTTTCTTT. This gives the protein CASSLKLRKNTEAFF.

The sample holds one count of this clone. V and J are TRBV11-1 and TRBJ1-1; tentative D call: TRBD1 (6 bases). The CDR3 is 14 amino acids. Germline V gene data show CDR1 as SGHAT and CDR2 as FQDESV (reference sequence). The V and J ends lost 5 bases and 4 bases respectively, with 14 bases between them. CDR3 coding DNA: TGTGCCAGCAGCCCCTGGCAGGGGACCACTGAAGCTTTCTTT. Protein product: CASSPWQGTTEAFF.